This T cell receptor (beta chain) was profiled in a study of blood T cell repertoires in COVID-19. The wider study: The samples span acute and convalescent COVID-19 from the United States, Italy and Spain. From T cells, B-cell-depleted T cells, or PBMCs came the material, which was cDNA or gDNA.

CDR1 SNHLY and CDR2 FYNNEI come from the germline V gene. V gave up 5 bases and J gave up 4 bases; unmatched junction bases: 0. This CDR3 spans 13 amino acids. Per the original data handling: Amplification with reference gene primers provided the estimates of nucleated cell counts. Produced via immunoSEQ multiplex PCR; TCRdb's table is partial and in-frame only. V and J calls plus clone size are reproduced from that table; the DNA served to infer D and trimming. This sample yields some 150,000 clones, of which approximately 88% are seen a single time; nearly 0.95% belongs to the top ten. Sequenced sample: peripheral blood. This TCR derives from a woman aged 45-65 years with acute or convalescent COVID-19. The rearrangement uses TRBV2 and TRBJ2-1, with 9 bases fitting TRBD2. The CDR3 nucleotides are TGTGCCAGCAGTAGCGGGAGGTACAATGAGCAGTTCTTC. Its protein product is CASSSGRYNEQFF. The full variable domain, its missing parts supplied by reference TRBV2 and TRBJ2-1, is EPEVTQTPSHQVTQMGQEVILRCVPISNHLYFYWYRQILGQKVEFLVSFYNNEISEKSEIFDDQFSVERPDGSNFTLKIRSTKLEDSAMYFCASSSGRYNEQFFGPGTRLTVL.